These 2 T cell receptor beta chains were sequenced from one sample in a study of cytomegalovirus exposure and HLA in healthy donors. Primers included in the PCR were 60 Vbeta and 13 Jbeta primers. Assay used: immunoSEQ multiplex PCR; TCRdb lists only in-frame clones, some missing. The sample gives over 130,000 clones, just under 85% of which show up once; approximately 1.5% is in the top ten. Sequencing was performed on PBMCs. The receptors were sampled from a young man in good health and CMV-seropositive.

This chain connects TRBV7-9 to TRBJ2-3; D may be TRBD1 (6 bases). V lost 5 bases, J lost 4 bases, and 13 bases lay in between. The CDR3 is 14 amino acids. Looked up from germline, CDR1 is SEHNR and CDR2 is FQNEAQ (reference sequence). CDR3 region: CASSNGQNADTQYF. The CDR3 bases are TGTGCCAGCAGCAACGGACAGAACGCAGATACGCAGTATTTT.

The rearrangement joins TRBV11-2 to TRBJ2-3; 9 positions agree with TRBD1. With V trimmed by 1 base and J by 6 bases, 8 bases remained unmatched. The CDR3 is made up of 16 amino acids. Germline CDR1 reads SGHAT; CDR2 reads FQNNGV. The CDR3 nucleotides are TGTGCCAGCAGCTTAGTCGGCGGGACAGGGATGGATACGCAGTATTTT. Protein sequence: CASSLVGGTGMDTQYF. The entire variable domain, with the rest obtained from reference TRBV11-2 and TRBJ2-3, is as follows: EAGVAQSPRYKIIEKRQSVAFWCNPISGHATLYWYQQILGQGPKLLIQFQNNGVVDDSQLPKDRFSAERLKGVDSTLKIQPAKLEDSAVYLCASSLVGGTGMDTQYFGPGTRLTVL.